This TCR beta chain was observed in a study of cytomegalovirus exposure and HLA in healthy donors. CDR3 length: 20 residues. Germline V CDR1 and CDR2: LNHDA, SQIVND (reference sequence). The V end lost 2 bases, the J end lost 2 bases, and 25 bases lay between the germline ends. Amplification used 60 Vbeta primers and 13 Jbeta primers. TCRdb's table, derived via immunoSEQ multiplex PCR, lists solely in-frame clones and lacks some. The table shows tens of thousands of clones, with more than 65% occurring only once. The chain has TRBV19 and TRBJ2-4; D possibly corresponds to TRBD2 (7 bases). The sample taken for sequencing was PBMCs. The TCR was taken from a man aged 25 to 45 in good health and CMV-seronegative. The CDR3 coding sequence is TGTGCCAGTAGTATATCCCTGGGGGGGGCAGATCTGAGAACCAAAAACATTCAGTACTTC. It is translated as CASSISLGGADLRTKNIQYF.